These T cell receptor beta chains were read from a single sample in a study of shared clonotypes between healthy human individuals. The assay was immunoSEQ multiplex PCR, and TCRdb's table has in-frame clones only and misses some. The top ten clones hold 0.13% of a sample with some 2,000,000 clones, over 85% of them seen once. What was sequenced was naive CD4+ T cells sorted from blood. These receptors were collected from a young man in good health. Each CDR3 is given with its conserved first and last residue. The order of the fields is CDR3 length, clone size, J gene, D gene, V gene, CDR3 DNA, CDR3 protein. The D gene is left open where the match is weak. Rows give clone size only sometimes, using once, few, many, or a class for an expanded clone.

13	-	TRBJ2-5	-	TRBV9	TGTGCCAGCAGCTTCACGTACGGAGAGACCCAGTACTTC	CASSFTYGETQYF
13	-	TRBJ1-1	-	TRBV9	TGTGCCAGCAGCGTATCCGGGGGCACTGAAGCTTTCTTT	CASSVSGGTEAFF
14	-	TRBJ2-3	-	TRBV7-6	TGTGCCAGCAGCTTAAGGGGGGCCGCGAATACGCAGTATTTT	CASSLRGAANTQYF
12	-	TRBJ2-7	-	TRBV6-1	TGTGCCAGCACTTGGAATTCCTACGAGCAGTACTTC	CASTWNSYEQYF
13	-	TRBJ1-1	TRBD1	TRBV11-3	TGTGCCAGCAGCTCCGGACAGGGAACTGAAGCTTTCTTT	CASSSGQGTEAFF
14	-	TRBJ1-5	TRBD1	TRBV5-1	TGCGCCAGCAGCCCGGGACAGGGGAATCAGCCCCAGCATTTT	CASSPGQGNQPQHF
15	-	TRBJ2-7	TRBD2	TRBV6-1	TGTGCCAGCACTCGTTCGGCTAGCGGGATCTACGAGCAGTACTTC	CASTRSASGIYEQYF
13	-	TRBJ2-5	-	TRBV11-2	TGTGCCAGCACCAAGGGCAACCAAGAGACCCAGTACTTC	CASTKGNQETQYF
16	-	TRBJ2-7	-	TRBV6-5	TGTGCCAGCAGTTACTCGATGTGGGCTCAAACCTACGAGCAGTACTTC	CASSYSMWAQTYEQYF
14	-	TRBJ2-7	TRBD1	TRBV10-2	TGCGCCAGCAGCCAAGGGGGCGCCGGGTACGAGCAGTACTTC	CASSQGGAGYEQYF
15	-	TRBJ2-1	TRBD1	TRBV9	TGTGCCAGCAGCGTGGGGGACAGGAAAAACAATGAGCAGTTCTTC	CASSVGDRKNNEQFF
15	-	TRBJ1-4	-	TRBV10-2	TGCGCCAGCAGTGACAGGCTGGGTATTAATGAAAAACTGTTTTTT	CASSDRLGINEKLFF
15	-	TRBJ1-3	-	TRBV29-1	TGCAGCGTTGAAGATCCTGGCAGCTCTGGAAACACCATATATTTT	CSVEDPGSSGNTIYF
14	-	TRBJ2-5	TRBD1	TRBV13	TGTGCCAGCAGCTTAAACAGGGGGCTGGAGACCCAGTACTTC	CASSLNRGLETQYF
13	-	TRBJ2-7	TRBD1	TRBV5-4	TGTGCCAGCAGCTGGGACAGGTTGAACGAGCAGTACTTC	CASSWDRLNEQYF
14	-	TRBJ2-1	TRBD2	TRBV5-1	TGCGCCAGCAGCTCCCCGGGACTAGCGGGATCTGGGTTCTTC	CASSSPGLAGSGFF
15	once	TRBJ1-1	TRBD1	TRBV5-1	TGCGCCAGCAGGATAGGGGGCGCGGGGGACACTGAAGCTTTCTTT	CASRIGGAGDTEAFF
16	-	TRBJ1-1	-	TRBV9	TGTGCCAGCAGCGTGCGCGGAAACCTCTTGAACACTGAAGCTTTCTTT	CASSVRGNLLNTEAFF
16	-	TRBJ1-1	-	TRBV6-1	TGTGCCAGCAGTGAAGCCCCGGGGAGGAAAAGGGCTGAAGCTTTCTTT	CASSEAPGRKRAEAFF
15	-	TRBJ1-2	-	TRBV2	TGTGCCAGCAATCTACCCGACAGCACTAACTATGGCTACACCTTC	CASNLPDSTNYGYTF
16	once	TRBJ1-6	-	TRBV5-4	TGTGCCAGCAGCTTCGGGACGGCACAGGGAAATTCACCCCTCCACTTT	CASSFGTAQGNSPLHF
16	-	TRBJ2-3	TRBD2	TRBV5-4	TGTGCCAGCAGCCGAAATAGCGGGGGGAGCACAGATACGCAGTATTTT	CASSRNSGGSTDTQYF
15	-	TRBJ1-2	-	TRBV5-4	TGTGCCAGCAGCCTGCCCCCTCAGGGGACCTATGGCTACACCTTC	CASSLPPQGTYGYTF